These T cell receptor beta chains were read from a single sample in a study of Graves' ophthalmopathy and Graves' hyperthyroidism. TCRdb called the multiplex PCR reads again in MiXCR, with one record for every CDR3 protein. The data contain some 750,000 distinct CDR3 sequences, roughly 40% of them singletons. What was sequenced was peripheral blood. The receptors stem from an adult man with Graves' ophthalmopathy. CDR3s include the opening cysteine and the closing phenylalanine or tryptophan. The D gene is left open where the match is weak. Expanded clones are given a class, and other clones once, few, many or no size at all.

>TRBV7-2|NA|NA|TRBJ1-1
TGTGCCAGCAGCTTAGAGGCAGGGGTGGGGACTGAAGCTTTCTTT
CASSLEAGVGTEAFF
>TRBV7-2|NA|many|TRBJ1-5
TGTGCCAGCAGCCCCTCCAGGGGATTGGGTCAGCCCCAGCATTTT
CASSPSRGLGQPQHF
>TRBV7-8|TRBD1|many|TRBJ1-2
TGTGCCAGCAGCTTAAGGACAGGGCAGAAGACGTCTAACTATGGCTACACCTTC
CASSLRTGQKTSNYGYTF
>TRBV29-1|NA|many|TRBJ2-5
TGCAGCTCCTGGGATACCAGACAAGAGACCCAGTACTTC
CSSWDTRQETQYF
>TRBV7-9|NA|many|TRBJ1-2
TGTGCCAGCAGCTTAGACAGTTATGGCTACACCTTC
CASSLDSYGYTF
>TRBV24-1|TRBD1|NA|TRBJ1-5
TGTGCCACCAGTGACCCAGGGACAGGGGGCAGCTCGGCGACCCAGCCCCAGCATTTT
CATSDPGTGGSSATQPQHF
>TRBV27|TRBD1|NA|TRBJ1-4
TGTGCCAGCAGACGATCCGGGACAGGAGGTTATGAAAAACTGTTTTTT
CASRRSGTGGYEKLFF
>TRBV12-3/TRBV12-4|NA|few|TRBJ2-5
TGTGCCAGCAGTTTCCCCGCCGTTGCGGGGAGAGAGACCCAGTACTTC
CASSFPAVAGRETQYF
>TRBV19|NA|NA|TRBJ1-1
TGTGCCAGTGTGAGTAGTGGGTTTGGCCCCCGGAACACTGAAGCTTTCTTT
CASVSSGFGPRNTEAFF
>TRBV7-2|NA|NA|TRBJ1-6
TGTGCCAGCAGCTTAGATGGGGATGGTTATTCACCCCTCCACTTT
CASSLDGDGYSPLHF
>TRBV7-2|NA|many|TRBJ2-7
TGTGCCAGCAGCTTATCGGACGGCAGTTCCTACGAGCAGTACTTC
CASSLSDGSSYEQYF
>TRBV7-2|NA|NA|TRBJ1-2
TGTGCCAGCAGCTCACAGACGGGACAAGGCTACACCTTC
CASSSQTGQGYTF
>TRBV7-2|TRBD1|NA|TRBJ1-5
TGCGCCAGCAGCGTCCGACAGGGCGGCGGACAGCCCCAGCATTTT
CASSVRQGGGQPQHF
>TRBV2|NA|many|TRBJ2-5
TGTGCCAGCAGTGACGGCAGGGTGGGGCCCCAAGAGACCCAGTACTTC
CASSDGRVGPQETQYF
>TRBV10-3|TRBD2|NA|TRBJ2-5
TGTGCCAGCAGTCGGTCGACAAGCGGGAGAGGCCAAGGGACCCAGTACTTC
CASSRSTSGRGQGTQYF
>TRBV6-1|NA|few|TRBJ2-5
TGTGCCAGCAGTGAAGTAGGGATGAGAGAGACCCAGTACTTC
CASSEVGMRETQYF
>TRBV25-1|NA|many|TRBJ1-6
TGTGCCAGCAGAACGGGGGGATCACCCCTCCACTTT
CASRTGGSPLHF
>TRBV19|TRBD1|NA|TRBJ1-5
TGTGCCAGTAGTATCCGCAGGGGGCAGGGTCAGCCCCAGCATTTT
CASSIRRGQGQPQHF
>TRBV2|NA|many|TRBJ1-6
TGTGCCAGCAGTGCTCGGGGGCGGTTTTATAATTCACCCCTCCACTTT
CASSARGRFYNSPLHF
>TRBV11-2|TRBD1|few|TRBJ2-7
TGTGCCAGCAGGCCTCCGGGACAGGGGGCGTACGAGCAGTACTTC
CASRPPGQGAYEQYF
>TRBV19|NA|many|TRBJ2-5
TGTGCCAGTAGTATCGTCTGGGGACGCCAAGAGACCCAGTACTTC
CASSIVWGRQETQYF
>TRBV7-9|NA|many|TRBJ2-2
TGTGCCAGCAGCTCACCCCCCGGGGAGCTGTTTTTT
CASSSPPGELFF
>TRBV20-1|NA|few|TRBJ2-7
TGCAGTGCTCGACACGGATTAAGCTCCTACGAGCAGTACTTC
CSARHGLSSYEQYF
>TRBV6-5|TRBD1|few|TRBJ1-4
TGTGCCAGCAGCCGAACAGGGGGCGCGACTAATGAAAAACTGTTTTTT
CASSRTGGATNEKLFF
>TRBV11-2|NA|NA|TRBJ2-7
TGTGCCAGCAGCTTAGGAGTGGCGGCAATCTACGAGCAGTACTTC
CASSLGVAAIYEQYF
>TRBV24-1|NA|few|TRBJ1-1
TGTGCCACCAGTTCTTGGAACACTGAAGCTTTCTTT
CATSSWNTEAFF
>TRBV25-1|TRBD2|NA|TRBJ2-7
TGTGCCTGGAGGGCTAGCGGGAGGGGAGGCGAGCAGTACTTC
CAWRASGRGGEQYF
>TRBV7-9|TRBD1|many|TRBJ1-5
TGTGCCAGCAGCCGACAGGGGAGGCAGCCCCAGCATTTT
CASSRQGRQPQHF
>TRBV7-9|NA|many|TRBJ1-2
TGTGCCAGCAGCTTCAGAACCTATGGCTACACCTTC
CASSFRTYGYTF
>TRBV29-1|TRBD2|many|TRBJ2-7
TGCAGCGTTGTACTAGCGAGCTCCTACGAGCAGTACTTC
CSVVLASSYEQYF
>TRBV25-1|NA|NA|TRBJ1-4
TGTGCCAGCAGTTCCCAGGGCGCGGAAAAACTGTTTTTT
CASSSQGAEKLFF
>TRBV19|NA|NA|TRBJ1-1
TGTGCCAGTAGTATCGACAGATCAATGAACACTGAAGCTTTCTTT
CASSIDRSMNTEAFF
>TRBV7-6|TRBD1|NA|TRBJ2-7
TGTGCCAGCAGCCAACAAGCCTCCGGGACAGGGTCGGCCTACGAGCAGTACTTC
CASSQQASGTGSAYEQYF
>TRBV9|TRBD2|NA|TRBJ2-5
TGTGCCAGCAGCGTAGTTGTGGGACTAGCGGGGGAAGAGACCCAGTACTTC
CASSVVVGLAGEETQYF
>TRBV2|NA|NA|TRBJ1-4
TGTGCCAGCAGTTACTCAAGGGGAGTAGGTGAAAAACTGTTTTTT
CASSYSRGVGEKLFF
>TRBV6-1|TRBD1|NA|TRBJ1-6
TGTGCCAGCTCACAACAGGGGTTGGGCTCCTATAATTCACCCCTCCACTTT
CASSQQGLGSYNSPLHF
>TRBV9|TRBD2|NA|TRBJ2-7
TGTGCCAGCAGCCTGGGACTAGCGGGAGAAGACGAGCAGTACTTC
CASSLGLAGEDEQYF
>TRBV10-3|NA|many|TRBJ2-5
TGTGCCATCAGTGGGTTCCAGTACCAAGAGACCCAGTACTTC
CAISGFQYQETQYF
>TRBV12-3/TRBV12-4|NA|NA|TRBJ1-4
TGTGCCAGCCGTTTGGGGCCCAATAATGAAAAACTGTTTTTT
CASRLGPNNEKLFF
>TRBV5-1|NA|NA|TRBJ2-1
TGCGCCAGCAGCTTATTACAGGGTGAGCAGTTCTTC
CASSLLQGEQFF
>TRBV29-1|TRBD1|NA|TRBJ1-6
TGCAGCGTTGAAGGGGCAGGGGGGCTAACCTCACCCCTCCACTTT
CSVEGAGGLTSPLHF
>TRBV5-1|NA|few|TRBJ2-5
TGCGCCAGCAGCTTGGCCGGACAAATTGGGGAGACCCAGTACTTC
CASSLAGQIGETQYF
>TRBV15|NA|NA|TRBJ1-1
TGTGCCACCAGCAGAGTAGGGACGAGCACTGAAGCTTTCTTT
CATSRVGTSTEAFF
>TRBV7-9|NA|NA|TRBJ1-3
TGTGCCAGCAGCTTATCGGGACAAATTTCTGGAAACACCATATATTTT
CASSLSGQISGNTIYF
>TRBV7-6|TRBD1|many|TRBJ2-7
TGTGCCAGCAGCTCGGGACAGGGGGGACTGGAGCAGTACTTC
CASSSGQGGLEQYF
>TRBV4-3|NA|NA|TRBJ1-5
TGCGCCAGCAGCCAAGTATCAGGGGCCGCCAATCAGCCCCAGCATTTT
CASSQVSGAANQPQHF
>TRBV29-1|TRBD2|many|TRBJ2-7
TGCAGCGTTGATCAGGGAGGGACGGAGCAGTACTTC
CSVDQGGTEQYF